This entry features one T cell receptor (beta chain) sequence. Its cognate antigen has yet to be identified. It has no much larger one-base neighbor in the sample; base qualities were not kept. The sample carries other DNA sequences with the same CDR3. TCRbeta CDR3 regions were amplified from genomic DNA by means of the immunoSEQ Assay, a bias-controlled multiplex PCR. On the study's bioinformatics: The number of nucleated cells in each sample was estimated by amplification of reference gene primers within the assay. To quantify the absolute abundance of each unique TCRbeta CDR3 rearrangement, sequence reads were collapsed and filtered. For each sample, productive Simpson clonality was calculated as the square root of Simpson's diversity index across productive rearrangements. What TCRdb holds here is the immuneACCESS table cut down to in-frame rearrangements. Part of the clones is not present; checked against another copy, under half of the missing clones reflect an unresolved V gene, and the others are unexplained. The V and J calls and clone size were taken over from that table, and D and trimming were inferred from the DNA. A total of some 140,000 clones appear in this sample, roughly 80% of them only once. Around 3% of the sample lies in the top ten.

V and J are truncated by 0 bases and 2 bases respectively, leaving an intervening sequence of 9 bases. The germline V gene (reference sequence) yields SGHNT for CDR1 and YYREEE for CDR2. From the cysteine through the phenylalanine, the CDR3 covers 15 amino acids. Only the CDR3 portion is preserved as DNA: 45 bases, with reading frame beginning at the first base. The record originates from a study of blood T cell repertoires in COVID-19 (dated by TCRdb to 2018 to 2021). Study-level background: The collaborator samples originated in the United States, Italy and Spain and spanned the acute and convalescent phases of COVID-19. Where available, HLA class I and class II types were taken from metadata supplied by the sample provider and were not determined by assay-based typing. Nearly every sample came with metadata listing a de-identified subject ID, COVID-19 status, age in years and sex. The repertoires were released in a freely available public database intended as a resource for research on the immune response to SARS-CoV-2. Samples came from the ongoing ImmuneRACE study (first 160 participants) plus 1,254 subjects from 6 global collaborators. The dataset comprised deeply sampled blood TCRbeta repertoires from subjects exposed to, actively infected with, or recovered from COVID-19. The material from the prospective study consisted of cDNA or gDNA derived from T cells, B-cell-depleted T cells, or PBMCs.

Overall study outcomes, separate from this receptor: How much clinical and demographic metadata was included differed by source and by participant, and the metadata was provided uncurated.

Whole blood was collected in K2EDTA tubes by collaborating institutions according to the institutions' own protocols. For TCRbeta analysis, collaborator samples were shipped as frozen whole blood, as isolated PBMCs, or as DNA extracted from either sample type. The origin of this receptor is a woman over 75 with acute or convalescent COVID-19. The V and J genes are TRBV5-4 and TRBJ1-3, with no D gene named confidently. The source material was peripheral blood. The DNA reads as follows: TGTGCCAGCAGCTTGGGACCGGGAACTGGAAACACCATATATTTT. Its coded protein is CASSLGPGTGNTIYF.